The TCR beta chain under discussion was sequenced for a study of blood T cell repertoires in COVID-19. As for the study in general: PBMCs, B-cell-depleted T cells, or T cells were the source of the cDNA or gDNA that made up the material.

Per the study methods: Nucleated cell number was recorded as an estimate derived from reference gene primer amplification. Repertoires were generated with immunoSEQ multiplex PCR, while TCRdb's copy carries only in-frame clones and drops some. That table furnishes V, J and clone size, whereas the DNA furnished D and trimming. The sample shows a few hundred thousand clones, about 87% of them seen only once. Germline CDR1 reads SGHNT; CDR2 reads YENEEA. This CDR3 region has 14 residues. V gave up 1 base and J gave up 3 bases, with 7 bases separating them. The sequenced sample was peripheral blood. The TCR sequence derives from a man aged 65-85 years with acute or convalescent COVID-19. The rearrangement links TRBV11-3 to TRBJ2-1; D is possibly TRBD1 (6 bases). Written as DNA, the CDR3 is TGTGCCAGCAGCTTAGGGGGGCTCTACAATGAGCAGTTCTTC. Its translation is CASSLGGLYNEQFF.